This record concerns one TCR beta chain sequence. Its target is unknown. Between the trimmed V and J ends, which lost 0 bases and 1 base, there was a span of 6 bases. There are 14 residues in the CDR3. Germline CDR1 LNHNV, CDR2 YYDKDF (reference sequence). The sample is drawn from a study of cytomegalovirus exposure and HLA in healthy donors. Study-level results: In vitro work confirmed that a few CMV-associated chains recognize CMV antigens.

The study ran its PCR with 60 Vbeta and 13 Jbeta primers. Clones were sequenced by immunoSEQ multiplex PCR, and TCRdb holds only the in-frame ones, with some missing. The sample consists of approximately 120,000 clones, around 83% of them appearing once. Sequencing used PBMCs. This TCR was sampled from a woman in her 30s in good health and CMV-seropositive. J is TRBJ1-1 and V is TRBV15, with D maybe TRBD1 (6 bases). For the CDR3, the DNA is TGTGCCACCAGCAGAGAAGGGGGGAACACTGAAGCTTTCTTT. Amino acids: CATSREGGNTEAFF.